This TCR beta chain was retrieved from a study of cytomegalovirus exposure and HLA in healthy donors. Researchers ran the PCR with 60 Vbeta and 13 Jbeta primers. The data were produced by immunoSEQ multiplex PCR, yet TCRdb's version contains in-frame clones alone and is incomplete. The sample consists of fewer than 200,000 clones, around 80% of them appearing once. General study points: There were over 150 TCR beta chains listed as cytomegalovirus-associated.

A word on this clone: Its antigen remains unidentified.

The sequencing sample was made of PBMCs. This receptor was identified in a middle-aged man in good health and CMV-seronegative.

The CDR3 bases are TGTGCCAGCAGTGGAATAGCGGACACCGGGGAGCTGTTTTTT. Translation gives CASSGIADTGELFF. The rearrangement uses TRBV2 and TRBJ2-2, with a weak D call TRBD2 (6 bases). The ends were cut back, 4 bases at V and 3 bases at J, with 9 bases in the middle. The CDR3 has 14 amino acids. Germline V gene lookup returns CDR1 SNHLY and CDR2 FYNNEI.